Sequencing of this TCR beta chain was carried out in a study of T cell responses to AZD1222 COVID-19 vaccine. Notes on the study in general: Baseline serology detected seropositivity in only six AZD1222 recipients. Donors skewed white British and female; clonal diversity was possibly underestimated.

Turning to this clone: Its antigen is unknown.

The data were produced by immunoSEQ multiplex PCR, yet TCRdb's version contains in-frame clones alone and is incomplete. Of some 130,000 clones in the sample, 90% to 95% were seen once. V lost 5 bases to trimming and J lost 6 bases; unmatched junction nucleotides: 18. CDR1 MNHEY and CDR2 SMNVEV come from the germline V gene (reference sequence). The CDR3 contains 19 residues. Sequencing used peripheral blood, obtained on day 0 of AZD1222 vaccination. This sequence joins TRBV27 and TRBJ2-2, with TRBD2 matching over 10 bases. The TCR comes from an adult in good health. The CDR3 loop is CASSTVSGRAPYRAGELFF. The CDR3 bases are TGTGCCAGCAGTACTGTGAGCGGGAGGGCCCCATATCGGGCCGGGGAGCTGTTTTTT.